The T cell receptor beta chain described here comes from a study of a mutant IDH1 vaccine in newly diagnosed glioma. Study as a whole: Pretreatment consisted of radiotherapy, temozolomide, or both, with most receiving both.

Method: immunoSEQ multiplex PCR; TCRdb's copy keeps in-frame clones and lacks some. This table has around 40,000 clones, 84% appearing once. The CDR3 loop spans 12 amino acids. Germline V gene lookup returns CDR1 SGHDT and CDR2 YYEEEE. Between the trimmed V and J ends, which lost 1 base and 7 bases, there was a span of 6 bases. Study findings and constraints: Evidence of vaccine-induced immune responses was documented in nearly 95% of patients. Top-clonotype changes in peripheral T cells seemed unrelated to pseudoprogression.

On this clone: Its specificity is not known.

Sample time point: week 11, during vaccination. Vaccine doses each comprised 300 ug of mutant IDH1 20-mer peptide, with topical imiquimod. New astrocytomas of WHO grade 3 or 4 that were IDH1-mutant and ATRX-lost were found in the donors. Sequenced here: PBMCs, sampled from a glioma patient whose treatment included an IDH1 peptide vaccine. The source is a man in his forties with glioma. V usage is TRBV5-6 and J usage is TRBJ2-1; no reliable D call. CDR3 sequence: CASSLYWNEQFF. In DNA form, the CDR3 reads TGTGCCAGCAGCTTGTACTGGAATGAGCAGTTCTTC. Combining the CDR3 with reference TRBV5-6 and TRBJ2-1 gives the whole variable domain DAGVTQSPTHLIKTRGQQVTLRCSPKSGHDTVSWYQQALGQGPQFIFQYYEEEERQRGNFPDRFSGHQFPNYSSELNVNALLLGDSALYLCASSLYWNEQFFGPGTRLTVL.